This passage covers 16 T cell receptor beta chains from one sample sequenced in a study of CD8+CD57+ T cells in acquired aplastic anemia. Genomic DNA templated the TCR beta VDJ and CDR3 profiling. Via MiXCR, TCRdb re-called the reads, giving one row per CDR3 protein. The data contain about 420,000 distinct CDR3 sequences, 55% to 75% of them singletons. Input material: sorted CD4+, CD8+, or CD8+CD57+ T cells (not recorded which) from PBMCs. Source of these receptors: a human donor in good health, serving as a control.

The CDR3 nucleotides read TGCAGTGCCGATGCGGCGGAAGCGCACACCGGGGAGCTGTTTTTT. Its translation: CSADAAEAHTGELFF. V and J are TRBV20-1 and TRBJ2-2, with D unresolved. Germline CDR1 reads DFQATT; CDR2 reads SNEGSKA (reference sequence). CDR3 length: 15 residues. Trimming took off 6 bases at V and 3 bases at J, with 17 bases between the two ends.

This rearrangement joins TRBV6-5 to TRBJ1-5, with D hard to call. Trimming stripped 6 bases from V and 3 bases from J, with 12 bases between. CDR1 is MNHEY, CDR2 SVGAGI, per germline. The CDR3 length is 14 residues. The CDR3 region has the DNA TGTGCCAGCAGCGATTGGGCCGTCAATCAGCCCCAGCATTTT. Translation: CASSDWAVNQPQHF.

As concerns this clonotype: No DNA is shown, since the ends of the CDR3 on it are uncertain; the CDR3 is the one TCRdb lists. This chain uses TRBV9 with TRBJ1-1. Ends included, the CDR3 has 14 residues. CDR1 is SGDLS and CDR2 is YYNGEE in the germline V gene. CDR3: CASSVGSGSYEQFF.

The chain has TRBV12-3 or TRBV12-4 and TRBJ2-7; 8 bases match TRBD1. CDR3 length: 13 residues. Losses at the gene ends were 6 bases for V and 5 bases for J; bases not matched to a gene: 6. CDR3 protein: CASSPETGDEQYF. The CDR3, as DNA: TGTGCCAGCAGCCCAGAGACAGGGGACGAGCAGTACTTC.

This clonotype was seen a few times. The chain couples TRBV4-3 to TRBJ2-2, with 15 nucleotides matching TRBD2. The germline V gene encodes CDR1 LGHNA and CDR2 YSLEER. The CDR3 has 19 residues. V was pared by 3 bases and J by 4 bases, with 9 bases of the junction left unmatched. The CDR3 DNA reads TGCGCCAGCAGCCATCCGAGGACTAGCGGGGGGGCCCCCACCGGGGAGCTGTTTTTT. It encodes CASSHPRTSGGAPTGELFF.

The chain couples TRBV14 to TRBJ2-1; D remains unclear. This CDR3 is 15 amino acids long. Trimming left V 6 bases short and J 8 bases short, with 20 bases between. Germline V gene lookup returns CDR1 SGHDN and CDR2 FVKESK. CDR3 sequence: CASSPRALLQDEQFF. The CDR3 nucleotides read TGTGCCAGCAGTCCACGGGCATTACTACAAGATGAGCAGTTCTTC.

About this clonotype itself: This may be a read error: a much more frequent sequence differs by one nucleotide. The chain couples TRBV5-1 to TRBJ2-1; 16 bases agree with TRBD2. This CDR3 spans 20 amino acids. CDR1 and CDR2 (germline): SGHRS, YFSETQ. This CDR3 is CASSPGLAGGAVFSYDEQFF. CDR3 bases: TGCGCCAGCAGCCCGGGACTAGCGGGGGGGGCAGTCTTCTCCTACGATGAGCAGTTCTTC.

This chain connects TRBV24-1 to TRBJ1-1, with D maybe TRBD1 (6 bases). The closer fit of TRBJ2-3 to the DNA end suggests the J call may be wrong. Per germline, CDR1 KGHDR and CDR2 SFDVKD. This CDR3 region has 14 residues. As DNA, the CDR3 is TGTGCCACCAGTGATTTTGACGGGACAACTGCGCAGTATTTT. Its translation: CATSDFDGTTAQYF.

In its sample, this clonotype was seen many times. The rearrangement links TRBV6-2 or TRBV6-3 to TRBJ2-3, with 9 bases fitting TRBD2. The V segment lost 7 bases and the J segment 2 bases; nucleotides outside the gene matches: 10. The CDR3 has 16 amino acids. The germline CDR1 and CDR2 sequences are MNHEY and SVGEGT. CDR3 in DNA: TGTGCCAGCAACACTTTAGCGGGGGAGATCACAGATACGCAGTATTTT. It is translated as CASNTLAGEITDTQYF.

This clonotype has a count of ten or more. The chain combines TRBV15 with TRBJ1-4, with 8 bases that match TRBD1. V shed 0 bases, J shed 5 bases, and the junction held 2 bases outside the gene matches. Germline loops: CDR1 LNHNV, CDR2 YYDKDF (reference sequence). The CDR3 totals 15 residues. CDR3 in amino acids: CATSRDRTGNEKLFF. In nucleotides, the CDR3 is TGTGCCACCAGCAGAGATCGGACAGGGAATGAAAAACTGTTTTTT.

This clonotype was recorded many times. This chain links TRBV9 with TRBJ1-3; D not resolved. Trimming removed 0 bases at V and 7 bases at J, with 11 bases between. From germline, CDR1 is SGDLS and CDR2 YYNGEE. This CDR3 has 14 residues. Here the CDR3 reads CASSVAETANTIYF. CDR3 nucleotides: TGTGCCAGCAGCGTAGCGGAGACCGCTAACACCATATATTTT.

As regards this clonotype: One end of the junction is discordant with germline, which a read error may explain. The chain couples TRBV7-7 to TRBJ2-2, with 7 bases identical to TRBD2. The CDR3 sequence is 15 residues long. Germline CDR1 SSHAT, CDR2 FNYEAQ (reference sequence). The DNA of the CDR3 is TGTGCTAGCACAAACGGCGGGGGTAACACCGGGGAGCTGTTTTTT. Translating gives CASTNGGGNTGELFF.

The chain recombines TRBV20-1 with TRBJ2-5; TRBD2 agrees at 11 bases. The CDR3 is made up of 13 amino acids. Germline lookup yields CDR1 DFQATT and CDR2 SNEGSKA (reference sequence). The J segment lost 4 bases and the V segment lost 3 bases, leaving 1 base of the junction unmatched. The CDR3 DNA reads TGCAGTGCTAGCGGGACTAGCGGAGAGACCCAGTACTTC. Translated, it gives CSASGTSGETQYF.

The chain carries TRBV7-3 and TRBJ2-7; D ambiguous. The CDR3 runs 14 residues. Trimming took 5 bases from V and 5 from J, leaving 16 bases between them. Germline V CDR1 and CDR2: SGHTA, FQGTGA. The CDR3 reads CASSDRQMNDEQYF. The CDR3 nucleotides are TGTGCCAGCAGCGATCGGCAGATGAACGACGAGCAGTACTTC. Using reference TRBV7-3 and TRBJ2-7 for the parts outside the CDR3, the full variable domain is GAGVSQTPSNKVTEKGKYVELRCDPISGHTALYWYRQSLGQGPEFLIYFQGTGAADDSGLPNDRFFAVRPEGSVSTLKIQRTERGDSAVYLCASSDRQMNDEQYFGPGTRLTVT.

This clonotype came up once. Likely a read error: the CDR3 ends without its conserved phenylalanine or tryptophan. The limits of the CDR3 on the DNA are not certain, so only TCRdb's listed CDR3 is given. The chain joins TRBV7-2 to TRBJ1-2. Germline CDR1 SGHTA, CDR2 FQGNSA. With termini counted, the CDR3 has 13 amino acids. The CDR3 protein is CASSLAAGGGYTY.

In the case of this clonotype: This likely comes from a read error, as the CDR3 has no conserved phenylalanine or tryptophan at its end. The limits of the CDR3 on the DNA are not certain, so only TCRdb's listed CDR3 is given. The chain is built from TRBV19 and TRBJ1-1; the D segment call TRBD1 is taken from the table without a DNA check. The CDR3 is 15 residues long, ends included. Germline loops: CDR1 LNHDA, CDR2 SQIVND (reference sequence). The CDR3 here is CASSGSTHTISPTFL.